This entry lists 26 T cell receptor beta chains sequenced from one sample in a study of T cell changes during pregnancy in multiple sclerosis. Assay: immunoSEQ multiplex PCR; the TCRdb copy retains only in-frame clones and omits some. The sample has some 62,000 clones; roughly 90% are singletons. The specimen comprised peripheral blood, sampled in the second trimester of pregnancy. These receptor sequences come from a female donor in good health, enrolled as a control in a pregnancy study.

The rearrangement links TRBV9 to TRBJ2-2, with 9 bases lining up with TRBD2. From germline, CDR1 is SGDLS and CDR2 YYNGEE. This CDR3 comprises 15 residues. Germline trimming cut 1 base from V and 4 bases from J; bases unmatched to any gene: 2. CDR3 bases: TGTGCCAGCAGCGTATTAGCGGGAGCCACCGGGGAGCTGTTTTTT. Protein sequence: CASSVLAGATGELFF.

This chain links TRBV10-2 with TRBJ1-5; weak D call: TRBD1 (6 bases). Trimming stripped 1 base from V and 3 bases from J, with 16 bases between. CDR1 and CDR2 from the germline V gene are WSHSY and SAAADI. This CDR3 region has 17 residues. CDR3 sequence: CASSEYGQGHTNQPQHF. The DNA for the CDR3 is TGCGCCAGCAGTGAGTATGGCCAGGGACACACCAATCAGCCCCAGCATTTT.

The rearrangement joins TRBV5-1 to TRBJ1-2; 7 bases fit TRBD1. This CDR3 has 13 residues. Germline CDR1 SGHRS, CDR2 YFSETQ. Losses at the gene ends were 5 bases for V and 8 bases for J; bases not matched to a gene: 9. Written as DNA, the CDR3 is TGCGCCAGCAGATCGACAGGGTATAGGGGCTACACCTTC. It yields the protein CASRSTGYRGYTF.

The rearrangement joins TRBV30 to TRBJ2-7, with a tentative D call TRBD1 (6 bases). The CDR3 is 11 residues long. V was shortened by 5 bases and J by 3 bases, with 8 bases between the two germline ends. Germline loops: CDR1 GTSNPN, CDR2 SVGIG (reference sequence). CDR3 region: CAWGQSYEQYF. The CDR3 DNA follows: TGTGCCTGGGGACAGAGCTACGAGCAGTACTTC.

The rearrangement links TRBV11-2 to TRBJ1-5; D not certain. V was shortened by 1 base and J by 4 bases, with 14 bases between the two germline ends. Germline V gene data show CDR1 as SGHAT and CDR2 as FQNNGV. The CDR3 extends over 16 amino acids. CDR3 loop: CASSLVRGFGNQPQHF. The CDR3 nucleotides are TGTGCCAGCAGCTTAGTCCGGGGATTTGGGAATCAGCCCCAGCATTTT.

This clone has just a few counts. The J gene is TRBJ1-6, the V gene TRBV27; no clear D. V was clipped by 3 bases and J by 3 bases, with 6 bases between them. The V gene's germline CDR1 is MNHEY and CDR2 SMNVEV (reference sequence). The length of the CDR3 is 14 residues. The CDR3 sequence: CASSLFNYNSPLHF. As DNA, the CDR3 is TGTGCCAGCAGTTTGTTTAACTATAATTCACCCCTCCACTTT.

This sequence joins TRBV9 and TRBJ2-3; TRBD2 aligns across 15 bases. Per the germline V gene, CDR1 is SGDLS and CDR2 is YYNGEE. The CDR3 contains 18 residues. V lost 4 bases and J lost 0; bases outside the gene matches: 6. CDR3 loop: CASSSRTSGGVSTDTQYF. CDR3 in DNA: TGTGCCAGCAGCTCTCGGACTAGCGGGGGGGTTAGCACAGATACGCAGTATTTT.

The chain links TRBV6-5 to TRBJ1-5; no reliable D call. Trimming took off 10 bases at V and 2 bases at J, with 18 bases between the two ends. CDR1 MNHEY and CDR2 SVGAGI come from the germline V gene. CDR3 length: 15 residues. Here the CDR3 reads CATREGPRGNQPQHF. CDR3 coding DNA: TGTGCCACAAGGGAGGGCCCGAGGGGCAATCAGCCCCAGCATTTT.

The chain links TRBV18 to TRBJ2-7; D possibly corresponds to TRBD2 (5 bases). Trimming took 2 bases from V and 2 from J, leaving 19 bases between them. CDR3 length: 17 residues. The germline gives CDR1 KGHSH, CDR2 LQKENI. The CDR3 nucleotides are TGTGCCAGCTCACCATCGGGGAGAAAACTCCTCGCCTACGAGCAGTACTTC. Protein product: CASSPSGRKLLAYEQYF.

The chain joins TRBV19 to TRBJ2-1, with 9 bases identical to TRBD2. V shed 4 bases and J 0 bases; nucleotides not matched to a gene: 10. Germline CDR1 reads LNHDA; CDR2 reads SQIVND (reference sequence). This CDR3 has 18 amino acids. The CDR3 spells CASSRASGDLSSYNEQFF. The CDR3, as DNA: TGTGCCAGTAGTAGGGCTAGCGGGGACTTGAGCTCCTACAATGAGCAGTTCTTC.

The V call is TRBV10-3, the J call TRBJ2-5; TRBD1 aligns across 10 bases. Losses at the gene ends were 6 bases for V and 5 bases for J; bases not matched to a gene: 9. Germline lookup yields CDR1 ENHRY and CDR2 SYGVKD. The CDR3 sequence is 15 residues long. The CDR3 bases are TGTGCCATCAGGTCCGGGACAGGGGAGCTCGAGACCCAGTACTTC. It codes for CAIRSGTGELETQYF.

The chain combines TRBV15 with TRBJ2-7; a weak D match, TRBD1 (5 bases). The CDR3 sequence is 14 residues long. CDR1 LNHNV and CDR2 YYDKDF come from the germline V gene (reference sequence). V lost 4 bases and J 0 bases, leaving 10 bases between the germline ends. The CDR3 DNA follows: TGTGCCACCAGCAAGGGGTACACCTCCTACGAGCAGTACTTC. Translated: CATSKGYTSYEQYF.

This chain links TRBV28 with TRBJ2-7, with D hard to call. The CDR3 has 14 residues. V lost 6 bases and J lost 2, with 14 bases in between. In germline, CDR1 is MDHEN, CDR2 SYDVKM. CDR3 bases: TGTGCCAGCAGACAAGGAGTCCCACCCTACGAGCAGTACTTC. This codes for CASRQGVPPYEQYF. Using reference TRBV28 and TRBJ2-7 for the parts outside the CDR3, the full variable domain is DVKVTQSSRYLVKRTGEKVFLECVQDMDHENMFWYRQDPGLGLRLIYFSYDVKMKEKGDIPEGYSVSREKKERFSLILESASTNQTSMYLCASRQGVPPYEQYFGPGTRLTVT.

V gene TRBV7-9 combines with J gene TRBJ2-6; D unresolved. This CDR3 is 14 amino acids long. V was cut by 1 base and J by 4 bases, with 5 bases left in between. Germline CDR1 is SEHNR and CDR2 is FQNEAQ (reference sequence). The CDR3 here is CASSLGAGANVLTF. CDR3 sequence (DNA): TGTGCCAGCAGCTTAGGGGCAGGGGCCAACGTCCTGACTTTC.

V and J are TRBV19 and TRBJ1-5; 8 nucleotides align to TRBD1. V lost 8 bases to trimming and J lost 1 base; unmatched junction nucleotides: 13. Germline V gene sequence: CDR1 LNHDA, CDR2 SQIVND (reference sequence). This CDR3 is 17 amino acids long. The CDR3 loop reads CASEWVTGEKSNQPQHF. The CDR3 DNA sequence: TGTGCCAGTGAGTGGGTGACAGGGGAGAAAAGCAATCAGCCCCAGCATTTT.

This chain joins TRBV28 and TRBJ2-1; TRBD2 agrees at 11 bases. This CDR3 contains 15 residues. Germline V gives CDR1 MDHEN, CDR2 SYDVKM. Trimming removed 7 bases from V and 6 bases from J; junction bases left unmatched: 8. The CDR3 region is CASILTSGRRNEQFF. CDR3 DNA sequence: TGTGCCAGCATCCTAACTAGCGGGAGACGCAATGAGCAGTTCTTC.

The sample holds one count of this clone. The V gene is TRBV9, the J gene TRBJ1-5; D possibly corresponds to TRBD1 (5 bases). The CDR3 has 14 residues. Trimming shortened V by 3 bases and J by 2 bases, and 9 bases separated the two germline ends. Germline V gene lookup returns CDR1 SGDLS and CDR2 YYNGEE. CDR3 in DNA: TGTGCCAGCAGCGACCGGGGGGGCAATCAGCCCCAGCATTTT. Amino acids: CASSDRGGNQPQHF. The full variable domain, its missing parts supplied by reference TRBV9 and TRBJ1-5, is DSGVTQTPKHLITATGQRVTLRCSPRSGDLSVYWYQQSLDQGLQFLIQYYNGEERAKGNILERFSAQQFPDLHSELNLSSLELGDSALYFCASSDRGGNQPQHFGDGTRLSIL.

This clone was found once. The chain uses TRBV23-1 and TRBJ1-2; D is unclear. TRBV23-1 is an ORF for which the function is uncertain. V lost 8 bases and J 2 bases, leaving 18 bases between the germline ends. The CDR3 covers 15 residues. This CDR3 reads CASPPPQAGNYGYTF. The CDR3 nucleotides read TGCGCCAGCCCGCCCCCCCAGGCAGGAAACTATGGCTACACCTTC.

This rearrangement joins TRBV30 to TRBJ2-1; 11 bases match TRBD2. J lost 4 bases, V lost 4 bases, and 9 bases had no gene match. The CDR3 sequence is 16 residues long. Germline V gene lookup returns CDR1 GTSNPN and CDR2 SVGIG (reference sequence). The CDR3 sequence: CAWTGLAAGQYNEQFF. In DNA, the CDR3 is TGTGCCTGGACGGGACTAGCGGCCGGACAATACAATGAGCAGTTCTTC.

The chain is built from TRBV5-1 and TRBJ2-7, with D maybe TRBD2 (7 bases). Per germline, CDR1 SGHRS and CDR2 YFSETQ. The V end was cut by 5 bases, the J end by 3 bases, with 15 bases between. The CDR3 runs 14 residues. The CDR3 DNA sequence: TGCGCCAGCAGAGGGGGGGTTTCAGGCTACGAGCAGTACTTC. Translating it yields CASRGGVSGYEQYF.

The CDR3 here is CASSERSDTQYF. The CDR3 bases are TGTGCCAGCAGTGAGAGGTCGGATACGCAGTATTTT. The gene calls are TRBV27 and TRBJ2-3; D is uncertain. This CDR3 is built from 12 residues. The ends were cut back, 5 bases at V and 6 bases at J, with 9 bases in the middle. CDR1 MNHEY and CDR2 SMNVEV come from the germline V gene (reference sequence).

The V and J genes are TRBV6-1 and TRBJ1-3; 7 bases agree with TRBD1. The CDR3 spans 14 residues. From germline, CDR1 is MNHNS and CDR2 SASEGT. Losses at the gene ends were 1 base for V and 8 bases for J; bases not matched to a gene: 5. CDR3 protein: CASSEGTGRDTIYF. CDR3 DNA: TGTGCCAGCAGTGAAGGGACAGGTCGGGACACCATATATTTT.

The J gene is TRBJ1-5, the V gene TRBV5-5; D unclear. There are 17 residues in the CDR3. The V end was cut by 2 bases, the J end by 6 bases, with 21 bases between. Per the germline V gene, CDR1 is SGHKS and CDR2 is YYEKEE (reference sequence). CDR3 coding DNA: TGTGCCAGCAGCTTTGAACAGATTGGGTCTACGAGTCAGCCCCAGCATTTT. This sequence encodes CASSFEQIGSTSQPQHF.

This sequence joins TRBV4-2 and TRBJ2-5, with 8 bases identical to TRBD1. Germline V gene data show CDR1 as LGHNA and CDR2 as YNFKEQ. V trimming: 0 bases; J trimming: 6 bases; junction bases outside the gene matches: 9. This CDR3 is 16 amino acids long. The CDR3 bases are TGTGCCAGCAGCCAAGAAACTGGACAGGGAGGAAAGACCCAGTACTTC. Protein: CASSQETGQGGKTQYF.

The V call is TRBV27, the J call TRBJ2-7; possibly TRBD2 for D (5 bases). The CDR3 is made up of 15 amino acids. V lost 6 bases and J 1 base, leaving 16 bases between the germline ends. Germline V gene data show CDR1 as MNHEY and CDR2 as SMNVEV (reference sequence). This chain's CDR3 is CASSPRRGYSYEQYF. Here the CDR3 DNA reads TGTGCCAGCAGCCCCCGAAGAGGGTATTCCTACGAGCAGTACTTC.

The J gene is TRBJ2-3, the V gene TRBV19; the match to TRBD2 covers 12 bases. Germline V gives CDR1 LNHDA, CDR2 SQIVND (reference sequence). After removal of 6 bases from V and 6 bases from J, the junction contained 7 bases not matched to a gene. The CDR3 extends over 15 amino acids. In DNA, the CDR3 is TGTGCCAGTAGCCCGACTAGCGGGAGTCTGGATACGCAGTATTTT. Translation: CASSPTSGSLDTQYF.